This T cell receptor (beta chain) was recovered during a study of blood T cell repertoires in COVID-19. Study summary: From the United States, Italy and Spain came samples of acute and convalescent COVID-19. PBMCs, B-cell-depleted T cells, or T cells provided the cDNA or gDNA that made up the material.

In the authors' workflow: Reference gene primer amplification yielded estimated nucleated cell counts. Assay used: immunoSEQ multiplex PCR; TCRdb lists only in-frame clones, some missing. V and J calls and clone size come straight from that table; D and trimming were deduced from the DNA. There are about 170,000 clones in the sample; approximately 90% occur only once, and approximately 2% lies in the top ten. The germline V and J ends were trimmed by 1 base and 5 bases, with 15 bases remaining between them. The CDR3 is 16 residues long. Per germline, CDR1 SEHNR and CDR2 FQNEAQ (reference sequence). The chain links TRBV7-9 to TRBJ1-3; no clear D gene. This TCR derives from a man between 45 and 60 years old who had recovered from COVID-19. Source material: peripheral blood. Here the CDR3 reads CASSLEARLQRNTIYF. CDR3 nucleotides: TGTGCCAGCAGCTTAGAGGCCAGGTTGCAGAGAAACACCATATATTTT. Variable domain in full (rest from reference TRBV7-9 and TRBJ1-3): DTGVSQNPRHKITKRGQNVTFRCDPISEHNRLYWYRQTLGQGPEFLTYFQNEAQLEKSRLLSDRFSAERPKGSFSTLEIQRTEQGDSAMYLCASSLEARLQRNTIYFGEGSWLTVV.